A single sample is the source of the 5 T cell receptor beta chains below, sequenced in a study of identical twins. TCRdb redid the calling of the 5' RACE reads with MiXCR, one entry per CDR3 protein. The sample holds roughly 250,000 distinct CDR3 sequences; around an eighth are singletons and the top ten take around 9.5%. The source material was memory (CD45RO+) T cells sorted from blood. Receptors were obtained from a woman between 18 and 29 years old in good health.

In its sample, this clonotype was seen a few times. J is TRBJ2-7 and V is TRBV5-5, with 7 bases aligning to TRBD1. V gave up 4 bases and J gave up 3 bases; unmatched junction bases: 7. The germline CDR1 and CDR2 sequences are SGHKS and YYEKEE (reference sequence). The CDR3 length is 14 residues. The CDR3 DNA follows: TGTGCCAGCAGCCCTGGGACAGTCTGCTACGAGCAGTACTTC. The encoded protein is CASSPGTVCYEQYF.

In its sample, this clonotype was seen many times. The chain has TRBV12-3 or TRBV12-4 and TRBJ2-3; 15 nucleotides match TRBD2. The CDR3 sequence is 19 residues long. After removal of 1 base from V and 0 bases from J, the junction contained 5 bases not matched to a gene. DNA for the CDR3: TGTGCCAGCAGTTTAGTCGGGACTAGCGGGGGGACTAGCACAGATACGCAGTATTTT. Protein product: CASSLVGTSGGTSTDTQYF.

This clonotype was seen a few times. The CDR3 is CSARVGTDGSRRSNQPQHF. The CDR3 region has the DNA TGCAGTGCTAGAGTTGGGACGGACGGTTCGCGAAGGTCCAATCAGCCCCAGCATTTT. The chain combines TRBV20-1 with TRBJ1-5; D may be TRBD1 (5 bases). Per germline, CDR1 DFQATT and CDR2 SNEGSKA (reference sequence). The CDR3 has 19 amino acids. Trimming removed 1 base at V and 3 bases at J, with 25 bases between.

This clonotype was seen more than once but under ten times. J is TRBJ1-4 and V is TRBV29-1, with 7 nucleotides matching TRBD1. The V gene end was trimmed by 4 bases and the J gene end by 6 bases; junction bases not matched to a gene: 5. The CDR3 spans 13 residues. Per germline, CDR1 SQVTM and CDR2 ANQGSEA. CDR3 DNA sequence: TGCAGCGTTGTAGGGGACAGCCATGAAAAACTGTTTTTT. Translation gives CSVVGDSHEKLFF.

This sequence joins TRBV7-8 and TRBJ2-7; D call uncertain. V lost 5 bases to trimming and J lost 6 bases, with 20 bases between them. Germline lookup yields CDR1 SGHVS and CDR2 FQNEAQ. The CDR3 extends over 15 amino acids. The DNA of the CDR3 is TGTGCCAGCAGCGTCCACGCCGGGCAAAAGGGCGAGCAGTACTTC. It translates to CASSVHAGQKGEQYF.